Below, 26 T cell receptor beta chains from the same sample are listed, as sequenced in a study of cytomegalovirus exposure and HLA in healthy donors. The assay was immunoSEQ multiplex PCR, and TCRdb's table has in-frame clones only and misses some. Of about 120,000 clones detected, roughly 88% appear once; the ten largest clones hold more than 5%. Sequencing input: PBMCs. The receptors were sampled from a young woman in good health and CMV-seropositive.

The chain couples TRBV20-1 to TRBJ1-6; TRBD1 matches 7 bases. The CDR3 is 11 amino acids. The germline V gene encodes CDR1 DFQATT and CDR2 SNEGSKA (reference sequence). V gave up 5 bases and J gave up 10 bases; unmatched junction bases: 2. The CDR3 sequence is CSAPTGSPLHF. CDR3 sequence (DNA): TGCAGTGCTCCGACAGGGTCACCCCTCCACTTT.

The table lists this clone with a count of one. V usage is TRBV19 and J usage is TRBJ2-7; the D gene is possibly TRBD2 (6 bases). V was shortened by 4 bases and J by 0 bases, with 13 bases between the two germline ends. CDR1 and CDR2 (germline): LNHDA, SQIVND (reference sequence). The CDR3 consists of 15 residues. In DNA form, the CDR3 reads TGTGCCAGTAGTACGGGGACGGACTACTCCTACGAGCAGTACTTC. Translated, it gives CASSTGTDYSYEQYF.

J is TRBJ2-1 and V is TRBV4-1; 8 bases fit TRBD2. The CDR3 is 16 amino acids. Germline V CDR1 and CDR2: MGHRA, YSYEKL. V shed 1 base and J 8 bases; nucleotides not matched to a gene: 10. The CDR3 nucleotides read TGCGCCAGCAGCCAAGCTCGGGGGGGGCTTCGCGATGAGCAGTTCTTC. Its translation: CASSQARGGLRDEQFF.

In DNA, the CDR3 is TGTGCCAGCAGCCTAGGCGGTGAGCAGTTCTTC. Protein product: CASSLGGEQFF. The chain combines TRBV7-9 with TRBJ2-1, with D unresolved. The CDR3 has 11 residues. Trimming took 5 bases from V and 9 from J, leaving 8 bases between them. Germline lookup yields CDR1 SEHNR and CDR2 FQNEAQ (reference sequence).

The rearrangement joins TRBV15 to TRBJ2-4; D may be TRBD1 (5 bases). V was cut by 6 bases and J by 7 bases, with 19 bases left in between. This CDR3 comprises 15 residues. Per the germline V gene, CDR1 is LNHNV and CDR2 is YYDKDF (reference sequence). In nucleotides, the CDR3 is TGTGCCACCAGTAGGGAAGTTGGGGCCCCCAACATTCAGTACTTC. Translated, it gives CATSREVGAPNIQYF.

In regard to this clone: An end of the junction does not agree with germline; a read error may underlie this. CDR3 residues: CASSQRQGKVDEQFF. The CDR3 DNA is TGTGCTAGCAGCCAAAGACAGGGGAAGGTCGATGAGCAGTTCTTC. The rearrangement joins TRBV7-7 to TRBJ2-1, with TRBD1 identical over 8 bases. Germline V gene data show CDR1 as SSHAT and CDR2 as FNYEAQ (reference sequence). The CDR3 is made up of 15 amino acids.

The rearrangement links TRBV19 to TRBJ1-1, with D perhaps matching TRBD1 (5 bases). This CDR3 is 14 amino acids long. CDR1 LNHDA and CDR2 SQIVND come from the germline V gene (reference sequence). Trimming stripped 6 bases from V and 3 bases from J, with 14 bases between. CDR3 amino acids: CASSRQRLDTEAFF. CDR3 nucleotide sequence: TGTGCCAGTAGCCGACAGCGCCTCGACACTGAAGCTTTCTTT.

Here the CDR3 reads CASSPGWDRIINEQFF. The CDR3 DNA is TGTGCCAGCTCACCTGGTTGGGACAGGATTATCAATGAGCAGTTCTTC. This rearrangement joins TRBV18 to TRBJ2-1, with 8 bases that match TRBD1. This CDR3 has 16 residues. V gave up 3 bases and J gave up 6 bases; unmatched junction bases: 10. Germline CDR1 is KGHSH and CDR2 is LQKENI.

This chain connects TRBV23-1 to TRBJ2-7; D perhaps matches TRBD1 (6 bases). TRBV23-1 is an ORF for which the function is uncertain. V was trimmed by 0 bases and J by 7 bases, leaving 19 bases between them. The CDR3 spans 16 residues. CDR3 bases: TGCGCCAGCAGTCAATCGGTCCCCAGGGGAGAGGGGGAGCAGTACTTC. Translated: CASSQSVPRGEGEQYF.

This chain joins TRBV10-3 and TRBJ1-5, with D possibly being TRBD1 (5 bases). This CDR3 spans 17 amino acids. With 6 bases removed from V and 0 bases from J, the gap between germline ends came to 18 bases. The germline V gene has CDR1 ENHRY and CDR2 SYGVKD. In DNA, the CDR3 is TGTGCCATCAGCCCCACTGGGGGGAGCTATAGCAATCAGCCCCAGCATTTT. This codes for CAISPTGGSYSNQPQHF.

This sequence joins TRBV11-3 and TRBJ2-1; the D gene is possibly TRBD1 (6 bases). The CDR3 is 17 residues long. V lost 1 base and J 7 bases, leaving 20 bases between the germline ends. Germline loops: CDR1 SGHNT, CDR2 YENEEA. This CDR3 reads CASSLGKTGGPNNEQFF. The CDR3, as DNA: TGTGCCAGCAGCTTAGGTAAGACAGGCGGGCCGAATAATGAGCAGTTCTTC.

V gene TRBV27 combines with J gene TRBJ2-1; TRBD2 matches 8 bases. The CDR3 length is 16 residues. The germline V gene has CDR1 MNHEY and CDR2 SMNVEV (reference sequence). The J segment lost 6 bases and the V segment lost 5 bases, leaving 12 bases of the junction unmatched. The CDR3 loop reads CASSPLLREVRNEQFF. CDR3 coding DNA: TGTGCCAGCAGTCCCTTGCTGCGGGAGGTACGCAATGAGCAGTTCTTC.

The V gene is TRBV18, the J gene TRBJ2-7; D not certain. Germline CDR1 and CDR2: KGHSH and LQKENI. This CDR3 is built from 14 residues. The V gene lost 2 bases and the J gene lost 5 bases, with 13 bases spanning the gap. CDR3 protein: CASSPRSGADEQYF. Written as DNA, the CDR3 is TGTGCCAGCTCACCAAGGTCCGGCGCGGACGAGCAGTACTTC.

V and J are TRBV5-8 and TRBJ1-1, with a tentative D call TRBD1 (5 bases). The V end was cut by 0 bases, the J end by 4 bases, with 10 bases between. Germline values: CDR1 SGHTS, CDR2 YDEGEE. This CDR3 has 14 amino acids. The chain's CDR3 is CASSLGGRGTEAFF. CDR3 nucleotide sequence: TGTGCCAGCAGCTTGGGCGGAAGGGGCACTGAAGCTTTCTTT.

The gene calls are TRBV15 and TRBJ2-5, with D maybe TRBD1 (6 bases). The germline V and J ends were trimmed by 3 bases and 5 bases, with 16 bases remaining between them. CDR1 is LNHNV, CDR2 YYDKDF, per germline (reference sequence). This CDR3 contains 15 residues. The CDR3 here is CATSSMTGYRETQYF. CDR3 sequence (DNA): TGTGCCACCAGCAGTATGACAGGTTACAGGGAGACCCAGTACTTC.

This chain connects TRBV23-1 to TRBJ1-5; no clear D. TRBV23-1 is treated as an ORF (open reading frame) with a function not yet certain. The CDR3 runs to 17 residues. Deletions cut 4 bases from V and 2 bases from J, with 18 bases between. DNA of the CDR3: TGCGCCAGCAGTCCTGGGCGCTTTCATGGCGGCAATCAGCCCCAGCATTTT. This codes for CASSPGRFHGGNQPQHF.

CDR3 loop: CASRPRGSGDTQYF. The CDR3 nucleotides are TGTGCCAGTAGACCCCGGGGTAGCGGAGATACGCAGTATTTT. The chain uses TRBV19 and TRBJ2-3; perhaps TRBD2 as D (6 bases). CDR1 and CDR2 from the germline V gene are LNHDA and SQIVND (reference sequence). The CDR3 has 14 amino acids. V dropped 6 bases and J dropped 5 bases, with 15 bases sitting between them.

The V gene is TRBV5-8, the J gene TRBJ1-6; D may be TRBD1 (5 bases). Germline V gene lookup returns CDR1 SGHTS and CDR2 YDEGEE. V lost 3 bases to trimming and J lost 0 bases, with 19 bases between them. This CDR3 region has 19 residues. The CDR3 coding sequence is TGTGCCAGCAGCTCAACCGGGACTGGGCACCTCTCCTATAATTCACCCCTCCACTTT. Its translation: CASSSTGTGHLSYNSPLHF.

The CDR3 reads CASGLGHRGNTEAFF. CDR3 nucleotide sequence: TGTGCTAGTGGTTTGGGCCACAGGGGAAACACTGAAGCTTTCTTT. The J gene is TRBJ1-1, the V gene TRBV12-5; 7 bases are a match to TRBD1. Germline V gene data show CDR1 as LGHNT and CDR2 as FRNRAP. V lost 1 base and J lost 2; bases outside the gene matches: 4. This CDR3 spans 15 amino acids.

This clone was found once. The V gene is TRBV5-1, the J gene TRBJ2-2, with D possibly TRBD1 on 6 matching bases. Trimming left V 4 bases short and J 3 bases short, with 13 bases between. The CDR3 runs to 15 residues. Germline CDR1 reads SGHRS; CDR2 reads YFSETQ. The CDR3 DNA reads TGCGCCAGCAGCCTCACAGGGTCAGACACCGGGGAGCTGTTTTTT. This codes for CASSLTGSDTGELFF. Together with reference TRBV5-1 and TRBJ2-2, the CDR3 gives the full variable domain: KAGVTQTPRYLIKTRGQQVTLSCSPISGHRSVSWYQQTPGQGLQFLFEYFSETQRNKGNFPGRFSGRQFSNSRSEMNVSTLELGDSALYLCASSLTGSDTGELFFGEGSRLTVL.

The chain has TRBV7-9 and TRBJ2-2, with D unclear. CDR3 length: 13 residues. CDR1 is SEHNR and CDR2 is FQNEAQ in the germline V gene (reference sequence). The V end was cut by 5 bases, the J end by 7 bases, with 11 bases between. The CDR3 sequence: CASSPLSSGELFF. Here the CDR3 DNA reads TGTGCCAGCAGCCCCCTCTCCAGCGGGGAGCTGTTTTTT.

This clone is a singleton in its sample. The CDR3 coding sequence is TGCGCCAGCACTCCTTGGACTAGCGGGGGCCATGAGCAGTTCTTC. Translated, it gives CASTPWTSGGHEQFF. J is TRBJ2-1 and V is TRBV5-1; 13 bases are a match to TRBD2. The CDR3 consists of 15 residues. Losses at the gene ends were 6 bases for V and 8 bases for J; bases not matched to a gene: 8. Germline V lookup: CDR1 SGHRS, CDR2 YFSETQ.

The chain has TRBV27 and TRBJ1-1; no firm D call. Per the germline V gene, CDR1 is MNHEY and CDR2 is SMNVEV (reference sequence). CDR3 size: 17 residues. Trimming pared 5 bases from V and 3 bases from J, leaving 22 bases between. Here the CDR3 DNA reads TGTGCCAGCAGTCCCCCAGAAGTGCGGCTCAAGCACACTGAAGCTTTCTTT. Its protein is CASSPPEVRLKHTEAFF.

J is TRBJ1-6 and V is TRBV5-4; no definite D call. Trimming took off 3 bases at V and 8 bases at J, with 9 bases between the two ends. The germline CDR1 and CDR2 sequences are SGHNT and YYREEE (reference sequence). This CDR3 region has 13 residues. CDR3 in amino acids: CASSYDSDSPLHF. The CDR3 DNA is TGTGCCAGCAGCTACGACTCGGATTCACCCCTCCACTTT. Filled out from reference TRBV5-4 and TRBJ1-6, the complete variable domain reads ETGVTQSPTHLIKTRGQQVTLRCSSQSGHNTVSWYQQALGQGPQFIFQYYREEENGRGNFPPRFSGLQFPNYSSELNVNALELDDSALYLCASSYDSDSPLHFGNGTRLTVT.

The chain recombines TRBV9 with TRBJ2-3; possibly TRBD2 for D (5 bases). Trimming removed 4 bases from V and 4 bases from J, with 7 bases in between. This CDR3 is 12 amino acids long. Germline CDR1 SGDLS, CDR2 YYNGEE. CDR3 amino acids: CASSREPDTQYF. In nucleotides, the CDR3 is TGTGCCAGCAGCAGGGAGCCAGATACGCAGTATTTT.

This clone has a handful of counts. V gene TRBV4-1 combines with J gene TRBJ1-2, with D uncertain. V was clipped by 1 base and J by 6 bases, with 12 bases between them. This CDR3 region has 14 residues. Germline CDR1 is MGHRA and CDR2 is YSYEKL. The CDR3 bases are TGCGCCAGCAGCCAAGGGCCCTACAGAGATGGCTACACCTTC. The encoded protein is CASSQGPYRDGYTF.